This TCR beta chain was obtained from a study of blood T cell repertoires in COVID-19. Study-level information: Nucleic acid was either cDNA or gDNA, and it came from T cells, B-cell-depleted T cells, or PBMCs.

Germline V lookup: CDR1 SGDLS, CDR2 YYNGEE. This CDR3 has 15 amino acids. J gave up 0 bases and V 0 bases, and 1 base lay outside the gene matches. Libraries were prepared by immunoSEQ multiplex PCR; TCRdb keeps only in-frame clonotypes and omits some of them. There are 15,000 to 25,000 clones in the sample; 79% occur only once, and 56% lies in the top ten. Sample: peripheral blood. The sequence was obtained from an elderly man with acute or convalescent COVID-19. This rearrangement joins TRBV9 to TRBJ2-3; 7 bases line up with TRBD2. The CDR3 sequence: CASSVELASTDTQYF. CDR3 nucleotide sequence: TGTGCCAGCAGCGTAGAACTAGCGAGCACAGATACGCAGTATTTT.